A selection of T cell receptor beta chains follows, all from one sample in a study of shared clonotypes between healthy human individuals. TCRdb keeps only in-frame clones here, not all; method: immunoSEQ multiplex PCR. This table has roughly 1 million clones, 65% to 80% appearing once. Sequencing was performed on memory CD4+ T cells sorted from blood. Source of these receptors: a man between 18 and 29 years old in good health. The CDR3 runs from the conserved cysteine through the conserved F or W. A D gene is named only where the DNA matches it firmly. Clone size is stated in some rows and not others, as once, few, many or a class when expanded.

j_call clone_size v_call d_call cdr3_nt cdr3_aa
TRBJ2-3 - TRBV7-2 - TGTGCCAGCAGCTTGTGTACAGATACGCAGTATTTT CASSLCTDTQYF
TRBJ2-3 once TRBV27 - TGTGCCAGCAGTCGGCGAGCGGGACAAACCACAGATACGCAGTATTTT CASSRRAGQTTDTQYF
TRBJ2-1 - TRBV4-3 - TGCGCCAGCAGCCAAGTGGGAGGCGAAGTAGAGCAGTTCTTC CASSQVGGEVEQFF
TRBJ2-2 - TRBV7-7 TRBD1 TGTGCTAGCAGCTTAGGCCCAGGGGGCTCTGGCGGGGAGCTGTTTTTT CASSLGPGGSGGELFF
TRBJ1-5 - TRBV10-2 - TGCGCCAGCAGTGATCGGGATCAGCCCCAGCATTTT CASSDRDQPQHF
TRBJ1-1 once TRBV7-9 TRBD1 TGTGCCAGCAGCTTCAGGGGGGGGAACACTGAAGCTTTCTTT CASSFRGGNTEAFF
TRBJ1-1 - TRBV18 TRBD1 TGTGCCAGCTCACCGGGACAGGGTGCGGCTTTCTTT CASSPGQGAAFF
TRBJ1-6 few TRBV10-3 - TGTGCCATCAGTGAGACGAAGGGAGGCTCACCCCTCCACTTT CAISETKGGSPLHF
TRBJ2-2 - TRBV27 - TGTGCCAGCAGTTTCGGCCTGTTCACCGGGGAGCTGTTTTTT CASSFGLFTGELFF
TRBJ2-1 - TRBV6-6 TRBD1 TGTGCCAGCAGTTCCGGGACAGCCCTAAACAATGAGCAGTTCTTC CASSSGTALNNEQFF
TRBJ2-3 - TRBV30 TRBD1 TGTGCCTGGAGTGTGAGCAGGGGGAAAAGCACAGATACGCAGTATTTT CAWSVSRGKSTDTQYF
TRBJ2-5 - TRBV6-1 - TGTGCCAGCAGTTTTACAGGAGGGCCCCAAGAGACCCAGTACTTC CASSFTGGPQETQYF
TRBJ2-3 - TRBV7-9 TRBD2 TGTGCCAGCAACGTCGGACTGGGACTAGCGGGCTATACGCAGTATTTT CASNVGLGLAGYTQYF
TRBJ2-7 once TRBV21-1 - TGTGCCAGCAGCTTCGACCGGGACCCCGAACCCTACGAGCAGTACTTC CASSFDRDPEPYEQYF
TRBJ2-1 - TRBV7-8 - TGTGCCAGCAGCTTAGAAGGGAGTTCCTACAATGAGCAGTTCTTC CASSLEGSSYNEQFF
TRBJ2-7 - TRBV6-1 TRBD1 TGTGCCAGCAGTGAATGGGGGGACAGGGAGTACTTC CASSEWGDREYF
TRBJ2-3 - TRBV9 - TGTGCCAGCAGCGCCCAGGGCTCAGATACGCAGTATTTT CASSAQGSDTQYF
TRBJ2-1 - TRBV4-1 TRBD2 TGCGCCAGCAGCCAAGGATCTAGCGGGGGCTACAATGAGCAGTTCTTC CASSQGSSGGYNEQFF
TRBJ2-1 few TRBV11-2 - TGTGCCAGCAGCTTCCCTCGACGTCCCAATGAGCAGTTCTTC CASSFPRRPNEQFF
TRBJ1-1 - TRBV7-6 - TGTGCCAGCAGCTCATCCTTTGAAGCTTTCTTT CASSSSFEAFF
TRBJ2-4 - TRBV11-2 TRBD2 TGTGCCAGCAGCTCCGGGGGGGCCGTAAACATTCAGTACTTC CASSSGGAVNIQYF
TRBJ1-2 - TRBV6-1 - TGTGCCAGCAGTAGGACAAACCCCACCTTC CASSRTNPTF
TRBJ1-6 few TRBV10-3 - TGTGCCTCCACCGAGGGCTCCTATAATTCACCCCTCCACTTT CASTEGSYNSPLHF
TRBJ2-4 - TRBV7-8 TRBD2 TGTGCCAGCAGCTTAGCCCCGGCGGGGGGACTAGCCAAAAACATTCAGTACTTC CASSLAPAGGLAKNIQYF
TRBJ1-3 - TRBV19 - TGTGCCAGTAGTATACAAGAGGCCGGAAACACCATATATTTT CASSIQEAGNTIYF
TRBJ1-5 - TRBV2 TRBD1 TGTGCCAGCAGTGGTGGGACAGGGATTCAGCCCCAGCATTTT CASSGGTGIQPQHF
TRBJ1-4 - TRBV28 - TGTGCCAGCAGTTTACTGGCAGGGCACGAAAAACTGTTTTTT CASSLLAGHEKLFF
TRBJ2-7 once TRBV2 TRBD1 TGTGCCAGCAGCGAGGTCACCCGGACAGGGAGCGACGAGCAGTACTTC CASSEVTRTGSDEQYF
TRBJ2-3 once TRBV5-5 TRBD1 TGTGCCAGCAGATCCGGGACAGGTTACACAGATACGCAGTATTTT CASRSGTGYTDTQYF
TRBJ1-5 few TRBV27 - TGTGCCAGCAGCTACGCAGGGTACGGTCAGCCCCAGCATTTT CASSYAGYGQPQHF
TRBJ1-1 few TRBV30 - TGTGCCTGGAGTGACAGGCTTTGGTCTGAGGCTTTCTTT CAWSDRLWSEAFF
TRBJ2-7 - TRBV5-4 - TGTGCCAGCAGCTTGGATGGGCCGCCCTCCTACGAGCAGTACTTC CASSLDGPPSYEQYF